This T cell receptor beta chain is from a study of human T cells and chemical hapten exposure. This clonotype was seen many times. TCRdb passed the RACE reads through MiXCR, listing each CDR3 protein once. The table records about 350,000 distinct CDR3 sequences, around 5.5% of them present only once. Sample time point: pre-sensitization, week 0. The treatment: therapeutic diphenylcyclopropenone sensitization with weekly scalp DPC. The germline V and J ends were trimmed by 7 bases and 11 bases, with 14 bases remaining between them. The CDR3 extends over 11 amino acids. Sequencing used whole blood, obtained in connection with sensitization to the hapten diphenylcyclopropenone (DPC). The rearrangement joins TRBV12-3 or TRBV12-4 to TRBJ1-1; D uncertain. The TCR was taken from a woman under 30 with alopecia areata. Some clones in this sample may be carry-over from other donors' samples. CDR3 DNA: TGTGCCAGCACCTCGTATTCCGGGGCTTTCTTT. It yields the protein CASTSYSGAFF.